These T cell receptor beta chains were read from a single sample in a study of T-cell memory formation after mild COVID-19. TCRdb passed the 5' RACE reads through MiXCR, listing each CDR3 protein once. The sample lists under 300,000 distinct CDR3 sequences; 8.5% to 9.5% were seen once. Sequencing was performed on PBMCs or a T cell subset sorted from them (not recorded which). All receptors derive from a man aged 18 to 29 who had mild COVID-19 (a few samples of this study predate the infection). Cell type and time point are not known. Both conserved end residues are part of each CDR3. D genes are given only for firm matches. Clone size is stated in some rows and not others, as once, few, many or a class when expanded.

J gene	V gene	clone size	D gene	CDR3 DNA	CDR3 protein
TRBJ2-2	TRBV5-6	few	-	TGTGCCAGCAGTTGGGCCCTAGACACCGGGGAGCTGTTTTTT	CASSWALDTGELFF
TRBJ2-1	TRBV6-4	many	-	TGTGCCAGCAGTGACGGAACATCGGCCTACAATGAGCAGTTCTTC	CASSDGTSAYNEQFF
TRBJ1-5	TRBV5-6	-	-	TGTGCCAGCAGCTCCCACTCCGGGCCCCAGCATTTT	CASSSHSGPQHF
TRBJ1-5	TRBV6-2/TRBV6-3	many	-	TGTGCCAGCAGTCGACGAGCGACAGGATTGGAACCCCAGCATTTT	CASSRRATGLEPQHF
TRBJ2-1	TRBV20-1	-	TRBD1	TGCAGTTCTAGAGGAGGACAGGACTACAATGAGCAGTTCTTC	CSSRGGQDYNEQFF
TRBJ2-5	TRBV27	-	-	TGTGCCAGCAGTTTATCACTAGCATCTTCCCTGGAGACCCAGTACTTC	CASSLSLASSLETQYF
TRBJ2-5	TRBV29-1	-	TRBD2	TGCAGCGTTGTCTGGCTAGCGGGGGGAGAGACCCAGTACTTC	CSVVWLAGGETQYF
TRBJ2-1	TRBV24-1	-	-	TGTGCCACCAGTGGCAGGGGGGATGAGCAGTTCTTC	CATSGRGDEQFF
TRBJ1-1	TRBV29-1	-	-	TGCAGCGTGACAGGCCAGAACACTGAAGCTTTCTTT	CSVTGQNTEAFF
TRBJ2-2	TRBV7-9	few	TRBD1	TGTGCCAACAAGCCCGGGACAGAGAACACCGGGGAGCTGTTTTTT	CANKPGTENTGELFF
TRBJ2-2	TRBV10-2	few	-	TGCGCCAGCGGACGGAGGGACACCGGGGAGCTGTTTTTT	CASGRRDTGELFF
TRBJ2-5	TRBV12-3/TRBV12-4	-	-	TGTGCCAGCAGCTATAGCGGACCCCAAGAGACCCAGTACTTC	CASSYSGPQETQYF
TRBJ2-4	TRBV28	many	-	TGTGCCAGCGGGGGGAGGATTCACATTCAGTACTTC	CASGGRIHIQYF
TRBJ2-7	TRBV6-5	-	-	TGTGCCAGCAGAAAGGACAGTCGCTACGAGCAGTACTTC	CASRKDSRYEQYF
TRBJ2-5	TRBV4-1	-	-	TGCGCCAGCAGCCTTATTTTCCGGCCCCAGGTTGAGACCCAGTACTTC	CASSLIFRPQVETQYF
TRBJ1-6	TRBV15	few	TRBD1	TGTGCCACCAGCAGAGCCGACAGGGGATCACCCCTCCACTTT	CATSRADRGSPLHF
TRBJ1-1	TRBV7-9	many	-	TGTGCCAGCAGCCCAGCGGGAGGGAACACTGAAGCTTTCTTT	CASSPAGGNTEAFF
TRBJ2-3	TRBV15	-	-	TGTGCCACCAGCAGAGAAGAGTGGGCAGATACGCAGTATTTT	CATSREEWADTQYF
TRBJ1-6	TRBV7-9	few	-	TGTGCCAGCAGCTTTAGCGGAGCCGCCGGTTCACCCCTCCACTTT	CASSFSGAAGSPLHF
TRBJ1-2	TRBV20-1	-	-	TGCAGTGCAGCAGGAGGGGTGATCTATGGCTACACCTTC	CSAAGGVIYGYTF
TRBJ2-1	TRBV6-2/TRBV6-3	few	-	TGTGCCAGCAGTTACAGGGCCCACACCAATGAGCAGTTCTTC	CASSYRAHTNEQFF
TRBJ1-2	TRBV5-1	many	-	TGCGCCAGCAGCTTTTCGTCAGGGGACTATGGCTACACCTTC	CASSFSSGDYGYTF
TRBJ2-1	TRBV29-1	few	-	TGCAGCGTTGAGGGTGTTTCCTACAATGAGCAGTTCTTC	CSVEGVSYNEQFF
TRBJ1-2	TRBV4-1	few	-	TGCGCCAGCAGCCCCGCAGCCCTGGACTATGGCTACACCTTC	CASSPAALDYGYTF
TRBJ1-1	TRBV5-1	few	-	TGCGCCAGCAGCCCTGACGGGCTTTACACTGAAGCTTTCTTT	CASSPDGLYTEAFF
TRBJ2-1	TRBV7-9	-	-	TGTGCCAGCAGCTTAGATCCAGGGGTCGAGCAGTTCTTC	CASSLDPGVEQFF
TRBJ2-3	TRBV7-3	few	-	TGTGCCAGCAGCCCCGCCATCACAGATACGCAGTATTTT	CASSPAITDTQYF
TRBJ2-1	TRBV27	few	-	TGTGCCAGCAGTTTAGGGGGGTGGGACAATGAGCAGTTCTTC	CASSLGGWDNEQFF
TRBJ2-2	TRBV4-3	many	-	TGCGCCAGCAGCCAAGGTGGGGGAGGACGTGCCGGGGAGCTGTTTTTT	CASSQGGGGRAGELFF
TRBJ2-1	TRBV7-3	-	TRBD1	TGTGCCAGCAGCTTAAAGGACAGGGGTTTCAATGAGCAGTTCTTC	CASSLKDRGFNEQFF
TRBJ1-2	TRBV12-3/TRBV12-4	once	-	TGTGCCAGCAGTCCCGGACGGAACCCGTTCTATGGCTACACCTTC	CASSPGRNPFYGYTF
TRBJ2-2	TRBV27	-	-	TGTGCCAGCACCATGACGAACACCGGGGAGCTGTTTTTT	CASTMTNTGELFF
TRBJ2-1	TRBV5-1	few	-	TGCGCCAGCCACTTTCCTGGGAGCTCCTACAATGAGCAGTTCTTC	CASHFPGSSYNEQFF
TRBJ2-1	TRBV20-1	few	-	TGCAGTGCTACAAGGACTACGAACGACAATGAGCAGTTCTTC	CSATRTTNDNEQFF
TRBJ1-1	TRBV20-1	-	-	TGCAGTGCTAGAGATGCGACCCACACTGAAGCTTTCTTT	CSARDATHTEAFF
TRBJ1-1	TRBV7-9	few	-	TGTGCCAGCAGCTCTATCCAGGGGTTAGCTTTCTTT	CASSSIQGLAFF
TRBJ1-1	TRBV18	-	-	TGTGCCAACGCCGAGGACAGACACACTGAAGCTTTCTTT	CANAEDRHTEAFF
TRBJ2-3	TRBV5-1	few	TRBD1	TGCGCCAGCAGCTTGGAGGGGGCGCCTAGCACAGATACGCAGTATTTT	CASSLEGAPSTDTQYF
TRBJ1-3	TRBV3-1	many	-	TGTGCCAGCAGCCAAGCTGATGGAAACACCATATATTTT	CASSQADGNTIYF
TRBJ2-1	TRBV7-9	-	TRBD2	TGTGCCAGCAGCCTGGGACTAGCGGGGGGGCAGAATGAGCAGTTCTTC	CASSLGLAGGQNEQFF
TRBJ1-6	TRBV27	-	-	TGTGCCAGCAGTCCCTCCCCAGATAGCTCCTATAATTCACCCCTCCACTTT	CASSPSPDSSYNSPLHF
TRBJ2-7	TRBV12-3/TRBV12-4	-	TRBD1	TGTGCCAGCAGTCGACAGGGCCCGAACTACGAGCAGTACTTC	CASSRQGPNYEQYF
TRBJ2-3	TRBV20-1	few	-	TGCAGTGTGCGGGCGGTGGGCACAGATACGCAGTATTTT	CSVRAVGTDTQYF
TRBJ2-3	TRBV7-2	many	-	TGTGCCAGCAGCCCGAACCAACGGGATACGCAGTATTTT	CASSPNQRDTQYF
TRBJ2-3	TRBV11-1	few	TRBD2	TGTGCCAGCAGCTTAGTCCGGGGGGGCCAGGCGCAGTATTTT	CASSLVRGGQAQYF
TRBJ2-2	TRBV12-3/TRBV12-4	-	-	TGTGCCAGCAGTGTCCGGGGGGCTAACACCGGGGAGCTGTTTTTT	CASSVRGANTGELFF
TRBJ1-2	TRBV5-1	-	-	TGCGCCAGCAGGTCCAACGGATTTAACTATGGCTACACCTTC	CASRSNGFNYGYTF
TRBJ2-5	TRBV5-1	few	TRBD2	TGCGCCAGCAGCCCCCCGATAGCGGGGGTCGAGACCCAGTACTTC	CASSPPIAGVETQYF
TRBJ1-1	TRBV20-1	-	-	TGCAGTGCTAGCACGGGGAAAGGTGGAACTGAAGCTTTCTTT	CSASTGKGGTEAFF